This T cell receptor (beta chain) emerged from a study of Tregs in tolerant kidney transplant recipients. Recipients received nonmyeloablative bone marrow transplants from related graft donors, with transient mixed chimerism. Unstimulated regulatory T cells (CD4+CD25+CD127-), CD4+CD25- non-regulatory cells, CD4 and CD8 cells were FACS-sorted from thawed PBMCs. V lost 3 bases and J 1 base, leaving 10 bases between the germline ends. The CDR3 has 15 residues. The V gene's germline CDR1 is MGHRA and CDR2 YSYEKL. Study findings and constraints: Changing PCR primers prevented nucleotide comparison between some patients' samples. In tolerant patients, donor-specific Tregs outgrew total Tregs, suggesting antigen-driven expansion. Expanding Tregs on activated donor B cells appeared to best identify donor-specific TCRbeta clones.

Points on this clone: Its antigen is currently unknown. Different DNA sequences within this sample yield the same CDR3.

Sequencing used immunoSEQ multiplex PCR; TCRdb keeps in-frame clones, though not all of them. The sample yields tens of thousands of clones, 91% seen once. The input for sequencing was CD8+ T cells from blood (PBMCs), taken 24 months after the transplant. The source is a human patient who received a combined kidney and bone marrow transplant. Some T cells may arise from the graft donor. The chain is built from TRBV4-1 and TRBJ1-5, with D unresolved. The CDR3: CASSQDYGSNQPQHF. CDR3 nucleotide sequence: TGCGCCAGCAGCCAGGATTACGGGAGCAATCAGCCCCAGCATTTT.